These 11 T cell receptor beta chains originate from one sample sequenced in a study of CD8+ T cells in alopecia areata (dated by TCRdb to the late 2010s). Receptors were amplified or captured by the immunoSEQ multiplex PCR assay. For TCR sequencing, RNA was extracted from every sample and reverse transcribed into cDNA to serve as template. TCRdb carries this immuneACCESS record with in-frame sequences only. Its versions omit some clonotypes, under half of them owing to an unresolved V gene in the studies checked, with the rest unexplained. Present in this sample are roughly 150,000 clones, about 54% of which were seen just once. 4.8% of the sample is taken by the ten largest. Sequencing was done on a sample of CD4+ T cells sorted from blood. The origin of the receptors is a human donor in good health.

V gene TRBV29-1 combines with J gene TRBJ2-3; the match to TRBD2 covers 9 bases. With V trimmed by 4 bases and J by 1 base, 0 bases remained unmatched. CDR1 is SQVTM and CDR2 is ANQGSEA in the germline V gene. The CDR3 runs 13 residues. CDR3 coding DNA: TGCAGCGTTGTAGCGGGAGGCACAGATACGCAGTATTTT. Its translation: CSVVAGGTDTQYF.

V gene TRBV10-1 combines with J gene TRBJ2-3; D unclear. CDR1 and CDR2 (germline): WNHNN, SYGVQD (reference sequence). This CDR3 contains 11 residues. The ends were cut back, 3 bases at V and 6 bases at J, with 4 bases in the middle. Here the CDR3 DNA reads TGCGCCAGCAGTGAAGCGGATACGCAGTATTTT. Translated: CASSEADTQYF.

The chain has TRBV30 and TRBJ2-2; D may be TRBD1 or TRBD2 (5 bases each). Germline loops: CDR1 GTSNPN, CDR2 SVGIG (reference sequence). Trimming pared 4 bases from V and 2 bases from J, leaving 14 bases between. This CDR3 spans 15 amino acids. CDR3 sequence reads: CAWTVGTFNTGELFF. The CDR3 DNA is TGTGCCTGGACCGTAGGGACCTTTAACACCGGGGAGCTGTTTTTT.

The V and J genes are TRBV5-1 and TRBJ2-5; 8 positions agree with TRBD2. The CDR3 extends over 14 amino acids. The junction had 1 base not matched to a gene; V was cut back by 1 base and J by 2 bases. Per the germline V gene, CDR1 is SGHRS and CDR2 is YFSETQ. The CDR3 coding sequence is TGCGCCAGCAGCTTGATAGCGGGACAAGAGACCCAGTACTTC. It encodes CASSLIAGQETQYF.

This clone was counted a few times. V gene TRBV10-3 combines with J gene TRBJ2-5, with TRBD2 matching 10 bases. The CDR3 spans 15 residues. V trimming: 7 bases; J trimming: 5 bases; junction bases outside the gene matches: 10. Germline V gene sequence: CDR1 ENHRY, CDR2 SYGVKD. This CDR3 is CAIMSASGRDETQYF. The CDR3 DNA sequence: TGTGCCATCATGAGCGCTAGCGGGAGAGATGAGACCCAGTACTTC.

By share, this clone counts as medium-sized. The chain combines TRBV7-2 with TRBJ2-1, with 7 positions matching TRBD2. The V gene end was trimmed by 9 bases and the J gene end by 4 bases; junction bases not matched to a gene: 0. The CDR3 is 11 residues long. Looked up from germline, CDR1 is SGHTA and CDR2 is FQGNSA. The CDR3 spells CASSGYNEQFF. The CDR3 DNA reads as TGTGCCAGTAGCGGGTACAATGAGCAGTTCTTC.

This clone was recorded a few times. The rearrangement links TRBV19 to TRBJ2-2; possible D gene TRBD2, 5 bases. The germline CDR1 and CDR2 sequences are LNHDA and SQIVND (reference sequence). Deletions cut 4 bases from V and 7 bases from J, with 13 bases between. The CDR3 totals 14 residues. The CDR3 coding sequence is TGTGCCAGTAGTAACACGGGGTGGTACGGGGAGCTGTTTTTT. It encodes CASSNTGWYGELFF.

In this sample, this clone turned up a few times. The CDR3 bases are TGTGCCAGTACCGCGGACTACCAGGGAGAGCAGTACTTC. This gives the protein CASTADYQGEQYF. The rearrangement uses TRBV19 and TRBJ2-7; TRBD2 is a possible D gene (6 bases). The CDR3 loop spans 13 amino acids. Trimming removed 7 bases at V and 7 bases at J, with 17 bases between. Germline V lookup: CDR1 LNHDA, CDR2 SQIVND (reference sequence).

The chain joins TRBV30 to TRBJ2-3; 11 positions agree with TRBD2. The germline V gene encodes CDR1 GTSNPN and CDR2 SVGIG (reference sequence). The CDR3 contains 16 residues. The J segment lost 0 bases and the V segment lost 2 bases, leaving 4 bases of the junction unmatched. In DNA, the CDR3 is TGTGCCTGGAGTCGCGGGACTAGCGGAAGCACAGATACGCAGTATTTT. It yields the protein CAWSRGTSGSTDTQYF.

CDR3 sequence (DNA): TGCGCCAGCAGTTCCCCTCGTGGGGGGAACACTGAAGCTTTCTTT. Its protein product is CASSSPRGGNTEAFF. The chain joins TRBV23-1 to TRBJ1-1; perhaps TRBD1 as D (5 bases). TRBV23-1 is an open reading frame whose function is uncertain. V lost 5 bases, J lost 1 base, and 14 bases lay in between. CDR3 length: 15 amino acids.

In its sample, this clone was seen a few times. The chain recombines TRBV25-1 with TRBJ1-2; D not certain. CDR1 is MGHDK and CDR2 is SYGVNS in the germline V gene. V was shortened by 1 base and J by 3 bases, with 15 bases between the two germline ends. CDR3 length: 16 amino acids. Here the CDR3 reads CASSEFGGISYYGYTF. The DNA for the CDR3 is TGTGCCAGCAGTGAATTTGGCGGGATCTCTTACTATGGCTACACCTTC.